This TCR beta chain was observed in a study of cytomegalovirus exposure and HLA in healthy donors. About the study: About 179 million T cells yielded around 120 million unique TCR beta sequences in earlier analysis. Study outcomes and limitations: The authors considered a cluster of highly shared sequence variants likely to be a sequencing artifact. A later analysis showed TCR association rates differing by HLA locus, peaking at DRB1 and lowest at HLA-C. Most TCR sequences were seen very rarely across donors, but some public TCRs occurred in many.

A word on this clone: Its cognate antigen is unknown.

PCR primers comprised 60 Vbeta and 13 Jbeta primers. Sequenced by immunoSEQ multiplex PCR; TCRdb stores in-frame clones only, minus some. This sample carries 150,000 to 200,000 clones, about three quarters of them seen once, and the ten largest clones take approximately 2.9%. Trimming removed 0 bases at V and 1 base at J, with 9 bases between. The CDR3 covers 15 residues. Per germline, CDR1 MNHEY and CDR2 SVGAGI. The receptor's source is a woman in her thirties or forties in good health and CMV-seropositive. The sequencing input was PBMCs. The chain joins TRBV6-5 to TRBJ1-2; tentative D call: TRBD1 (6 bases). The CDR3 loop reads CASSYSGADNYGYTF. The CDR3 bases are TGTGCCAGCAGTTACTCGGGGGCAGATAACTATGGCTACACCTTC.